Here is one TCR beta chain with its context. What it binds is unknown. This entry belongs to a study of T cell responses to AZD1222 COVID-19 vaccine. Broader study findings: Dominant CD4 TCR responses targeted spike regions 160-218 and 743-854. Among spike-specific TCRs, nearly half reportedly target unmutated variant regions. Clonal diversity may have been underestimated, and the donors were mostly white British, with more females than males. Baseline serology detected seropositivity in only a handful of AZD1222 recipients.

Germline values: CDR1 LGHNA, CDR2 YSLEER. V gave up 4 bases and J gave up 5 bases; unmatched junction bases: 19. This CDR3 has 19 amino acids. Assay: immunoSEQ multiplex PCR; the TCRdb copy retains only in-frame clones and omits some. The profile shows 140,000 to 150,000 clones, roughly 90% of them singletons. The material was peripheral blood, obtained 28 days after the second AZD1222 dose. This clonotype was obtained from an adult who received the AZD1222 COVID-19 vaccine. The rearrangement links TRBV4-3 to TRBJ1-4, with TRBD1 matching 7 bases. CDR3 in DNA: TGCGCCAGCAGCCCGACAGGGTCGAACGGGAGAAGGGGCAATGAAAAACTGTTTTTT. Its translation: CASSPTGSNGRRGNEKLFF.